The rows below give T cell receptor beta chains drawn from one sample of a study of spatial heterogeneity in lung cancer. Via MiXCR, TCRdb re-called the 5' RACE reads, giving one row per CDR3 protein. The sample lists some 96,000 distinct CDR3 sequences; 4.4% were seen once. The sequences come from lung tumor tissue, collected at surgery. These receptors all stem from a male donor with early-stage non-small cell lung cancer. Each CDR3 is given with its conserved first and last residue. D genes are given only for firm matches. Clone size is not always given. Where it is, it says once, few, many or a class for expanded clones.

cdr3_length,j_call,clone_size,v_call,d_call,cdr3_aa,cdr3_nt
14,TRBJ2-5,many,TRBV19,TRBD1,CASSKGQGQETQYF,TGTGCCAGTAGTAAGGGACAGGGGCAAGAGACCCAGTACTTC
15,TRBJ2-7,.,TRBV28,TRBD2,CASRRTWAGGYEQYF,TGTGCCAGCAGAAGGACGTGGGCGGGAGGTTACGAGCAGTACTTC
15,TRBJ2-1,few,TRBV6-5,TRBD2,CASSIRLAGFLEQFF,TGTGCCAGCAGTATACGACTAGCGGGATTTCTTGAGCAGTTCTTC
14,TRBJ1-6,many,TRBV5-4,.,CASSPDSYNSPLHF,TGTGCCAGCAGCCCGGACAGCTATAATTCACCCCTCCACTTT
18,TRBJ2-7,many,TRBV6-1,TRBD2,CASSALRPGLAEVYEQYF,TGTGCCAGCAGTGCTTTACGACCGGGACTAGCGGAGGTCTACGAGCAGTACTTC
14,TRBJ1-5,many,TRBV28,.,CASSFRGSNQPQHF,TGTGCCAGCAGTTTTAGGGGCAGCAATCAGCCCCAGCATTTT
12,TRBJ1-1,.,TRBV6-2/TRBV6-3,.,CASNYPNTEAFF,TGTGCCAGCAACTACCCGAACACTGAAGCTTTCTTT
13,TRBJ2-1,many,TRBV9,.,CASSVGAYNEQFF,TGTGCCAGCAGCGTGGGGGCCTACAATGAGCAGTTCTTC
16,TRBJ2-5,many,TRBV11-2,TRBD2,CASSQISGTRQETQYF,TGTGCCAGCAGCCAAATTAGCGGGACTAGACAAGAGACCCAGTACTTC
17,TRBJ2-1,many,TRBV20-1,TRBD2,CSARDRLGAGVVNEQFF,TGCAGTGCTAGAGACCGCCTCGGGGCGGGAGTTGTCAATGAGCAGTTCTTC
15,TRBJ1-1,many,TRBV28,.,CASSLKKLRNTEAFF,TGTGCCAGCAGTTTAAAGAAGTTGAGGAACACTGAAGCTTTCTTT
13,TRBJ1-1,few,TRBV3-1,.,CASSQMGGRRAFF,TGTGCCAGCAGCCAAATGGGGGGCCGGAGGGCTTTCTTT
15,TRBJ1-6,many,TRBV6-5,.,CASSYRFDRASPLHF,TGTGCCAGCAGTTACCGATTCGACCGGGCGTCACCCCTCCACTTT
12,TRBJ2-1,many,TRBV6-2/TRBV6-3,.,CASSYPSNEQFF,TGTGCCAGCAGTTACCCTAGCAATGAGCAGTTCTTC
17,TRBJ2-1,.,TRBV9,TRBD2,CASSVAIPTGGPIEQFF,TGTGCCAGCAGCGTAGCGATTCCTACGGGAGGGCCGATTGAGCAGTTCTTC
14,TRBJ2-1,many,TRBV28,TRBD2,CASSFSGRADEQFF,TGTGCCAGCAGTTTTAGCGGGAGGGCCGATGAGCAGTTCTTC
16,TRBJ2-5,many,TRBV10-2,TRBD2,CASSELGGTRLETQYF,TGCGCCAGCAGTGAGTTAGGCGGGACTAGACTAGAGACCCAGTACTTC
15,TRBJ2-1,many,TRBV28,TRBD2,CASSSNLAAYNEQFF,TGTGCCAGCAGTTCTAACCTAGCGGCCTACAATGAGCAGTTCTTC
14,TRBJ2-7,many,TRBV6-6,TRBD2,CASSGLAVKGEQYF,TGTGCCAGCAGTGGACTAGCCGTAAAGGGGGAGCAGTACTTC
15,TRBJ2-7,many,TRBV5-1,.,CASSHAQAFAYEQYF,TGCGCCAGCAGCCACGCACAGGCCTTCGCCTACGAGCAGTACTTC
15,TRBJ2-2,many,TRBV5-1,TRBD1,CASSSTTGFTGELFF,TGCGCCAGCAGCTCCACGACAGGGTTCACCGGGGAGCTGTTTTTT
14,TRBJ2-1,.,TRBV5-1,TRBD2,CASSPGLVSNEQFF,TGCGCCAGCAGCCCGGGACTAGTCTCCAATGAGCAGTTCTTC
15,TRBJ2-7,many,TRBV28,.,CASSVTGHGFHEQYF,TGTGCCAGCAGTGTCACGGGACATGGATTCCACGAGCAGTACTTC
19,TRBJ2-3,many,TRBV4-2,TRBD2,CASSQDIGGRAGVSDTQYF,TGTGCCAGCAGCCAAGATATCGGAGGTAGAGCGGGAGTTTCAGATACGCAGTATTTT
13,TRBJ2-1,.,TRBV11-2,TRBD1,CASSPGQNNEQFF,TGTGCCAGCAGCCCGGGACAGAACAATGAGCAGTTCTTC
15,TRBJ2-6,many,TRBV6-5,.,CASRHRGDGANVLTF,TGTGCCAGCAGGCACAGAGGGGATGGGGCCAACGTCCTGACTTTC
16,TRBJ2-3,many,TRBV11-2,.,CASSSPEGPRTDTQYF,TGTGCCAGCAGCTCGCCTGAGGGTCCCCGCACAGATACGCAGTATTTT
11,TRBJ1-1,few,TRBV5-4,.,CASSLGFEAFF,TGTGCCAGCAGCTTGGGTTTCGAAGCTTTCTTT
12,TRBJ2-7,few,TRBV14,.,CASSQVAREQYF,TGTGCCAGCAGCCAAGTAGCCCGCGAGCAGTACTTC
15,TRBJ2-1,many,TRBV28,TRBD2,CASRIAGSSYNEQFF,TGTGCCAGCAGGATAGCGGGAAGCTCCTACAATGAGCAGTTCTTC
15,TRBJ1-4,.,TRBV9,.,CASSVGGATNEKLFF,TGTGCCAGCAGCGTAGGAGGGGCCACTAATGAAAAACTGTTTTTT
12,TRBJ2-5,many,TRBV20-1,.,CSAIRGQETQYF,TGCAGTGCTATCAGGGGACAAGAGACCCAGTACTTC
14,TRBJ1-6,few,TRBV6-2/TRBV6-3,.,CASSRDMTNSPLHF,TGTGCCAGCAGCCGGGACATGACCAATTCACCCCTCCACTTT
13,TRBJ2-5,many,TRBV29-1,.,CSAQGAGIETQYF,TGCAGCGCTCAGGGAGCGGGTATTGAGACCCAGTACTTC
15,TRBJ1-6,many,TRBV28,TRBD1,CASLSGTGQTSPLHF,TGTGCCAGTCTATCCGGGACAGGGCAAACTTCACCCCTCCACTTT
16,TRBJ2-1,many,TRBV11-2,.,CASSLGWGGEDNEQFF,TGTGCCAGCAGCTTAGGATGGGGGGGCGAGGACAATGAGCAGTTCTTC
12,TRBJ2-5,many,TRBV2,.,CARGPVQETQYF,TGTGCCAGAGGACCGGTCCAAGAGACCCAGTACTTC
14,TRBJ2-7,many,TRBV5-1,.,CASSTDSSSYEQYF,TGCGCCAGCAGCACGGACAGTAGCTCCTACGAGCAGTACTTC
15,TRBJ1-1,many,TRBV11-2,.,CASSFGPFWAAEAFF,TGTGCCAGCAGCTTTGGACCATTTTGGGCGGCCGAAGCTTTCTTT
12,TRBJ2-7,many,TRBV20-1,TRBD1,CSGDRGRNEQYF,TGCAGTGGTGACAGGGGGCGAAACGAGCAGTACTTC
14,TRBJ2-7,many,TRBV2,.,CASSSQGPNYEQYF,TGTGCCAGCAGTTCCCAGGGGCCCAACTACGAGCAGTACTTC
18,TRBJ1-5,many,TRBV15,.,CATSSYHFGQGRFQPQHF,TGTGCCACCAGCAGCTACCATTTCGGGCAGGGTCGGTTTCAGCCCCAGCATTTT
16,TRBJ2-2,many,TRBV12-3/TRBV12-4,TRBD2,CASSLGLAGHTGELFF,TGTGCCAGCAGTTTAGGACTAGCGGGACACACCGGGGAGCTGTTTTTT
15,TRBJ2-1,.,TRBV24-1,TRBD2,CATSDSGLAEDEQFF,TGTGCCACCAGTGACTCGGGACTAGCGGAAGATGAGCAGTTCTTC
13,TRBJ1-6,many,TRBV27,.,CASSSGRTQPLHF,TGTGCCAGCAGTTCGGGCAGGACCCAACCCCTCCACTTT
15,TRBJ2-2,many,TRBV28,TRBD1,CASTPGTGNTGELFF,TGTGCCAGCACCCCCGGGACAGGGAACACCGGGGAGCTGTTTTTT
18,TRBJ2-1,many,TRBV5-1,TRBD2,CASKLAGGDWSSYNEQFF,TGCGCCAGCAAACTAGCGGGAGGAGATTGGAGCTCCTACAATGAGCAGTTCTTC
15,TRBJ1-5,many,TRBV12-3/TRBV12-4,TRBD1,CASRGDRVGNQPQHF,TGTGCCAGCAGGGGGGACAGGGTCGGCAATCAGCCCCAGCATTTT
14,TRBJ1-6,many,TRBV27,.,CASSFSAFGSPLHF,TGTGCCAGCAGTTTTTCAGCCTTTGGGTCACCCCTCCACTTT